The clone carrying this TCR beta chain was detected once. This specimen comes from a study of shared clonotypes between healthy human individuals. This CDR3 comprises 17 residues. Trimming took 1 base from V and 5 from J; bases not matched to a gene: 9. Germline CDR1 and CDR2: LGHNT and FRNRAP. Healthy HIV-negative adults without recent acute infections or vaccinations served as donors. Profiling relied on immunoSEQ multiplex PCR, and the TCRdb table lists in-frame clones only, not all of them. This table holds over a million clones, around 97% found once. V is TRBV12-5 and J is TRBJ2-1; 9 bases match TRBD2. This receptor was identified in a young man in good health. The sample comprised naive CD4+ T cells sorted from blood. Subset here: CD45RA+ positively selected. In DNA form, the CDR3 reads TGTGCTAGTGGTTTGGGCGGGCTAGCGGGACCCCACAATGAGCAGTTCTTC. This encodes CASGLGGLAGPHNEQFF.